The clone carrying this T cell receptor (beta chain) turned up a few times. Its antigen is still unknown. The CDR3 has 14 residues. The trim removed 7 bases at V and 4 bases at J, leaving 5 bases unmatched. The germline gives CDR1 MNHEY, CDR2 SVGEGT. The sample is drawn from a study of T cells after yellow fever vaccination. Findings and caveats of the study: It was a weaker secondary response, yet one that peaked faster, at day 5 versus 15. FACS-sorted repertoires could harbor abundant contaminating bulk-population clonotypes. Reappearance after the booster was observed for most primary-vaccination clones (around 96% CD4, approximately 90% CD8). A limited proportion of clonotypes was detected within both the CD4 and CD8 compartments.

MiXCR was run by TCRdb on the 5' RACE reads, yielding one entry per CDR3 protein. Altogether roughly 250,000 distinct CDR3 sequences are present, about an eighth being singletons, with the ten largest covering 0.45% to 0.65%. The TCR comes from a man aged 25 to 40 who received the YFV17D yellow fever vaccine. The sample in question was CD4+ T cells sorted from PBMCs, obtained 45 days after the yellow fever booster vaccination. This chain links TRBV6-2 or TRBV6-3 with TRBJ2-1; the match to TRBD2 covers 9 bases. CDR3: CASMREGYYNEQFF. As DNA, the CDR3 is TGTGCCAGCATGCGGGAGGGCTATTACAATGAGCAGTTCTTC.